These 27 T cell receptor beta chains came from one sample sequenced in a study of CD8+ T cells in alopecia areata. Extraction and reverse transcription of RNA yielded cDNA as the sequencing template. Profiled with immunoSEQ multiplex PCR; TCRdb holds only in-frame clones, not every one. The table shows 120,000 or so clones, with roughly two thirds occurring only once. Sequenced: CD4+ T cells sorted from blood. These receptors were collected from a human donor in good health.

The V and J genes are TRBV7-9 and TRBJ1-1, with TRBD1 matching over 7 bases. The V segment lost 3 bases and the J segment 1 base; nucleotides outside the gene matches: 2. CDR3 size: 14 residues. The germline CDR1 and CDR2 sequences are SEHNR and FQNEAQ (reference sequence). The CDR3 sequence is CASSLAGGNTEAFF. DNA for the CDR3: TGTGCCAGCAGCTTGGCAGGGGGGAACACTGAAGCTTTCTTT.

This clone was seen more than once but under ten times. CDR3 sequence reads: CACQQGANDSPLHF. The CDR3 DNA reads as TGTGCCTGTCAACAGGGGGCTAACGACTCACCCCTCCACTTT. This chain uses TRBV30 with TRBJ1-6, with TRBD1 matching over 9 bases. Germline V gene sequence: CDR1 GTSNPN, CDR2 SVGIG (reference sequence). With V trimmed by 6 bases and J by 10 bases, 10 bases remained unmatched. The CDR3 is 14 amino acids.

The chain employs TRBV7-3 and TRBJ2-3; D is unclear. This CDR3 comprises 19 residues. The germline gives CDR1 SGHTA, CDR2 FQGTGA. V was trimmed by 5 bases and J by 0 bases, leaving 24 bases between them. The CDR3 protein is CASSPRTSVLRTSTDTQYF. CDR3 in DNA: TGTGCCAGCAGCCCTCGGACCAGCGTCCTTAGAACTAGCACAGATACGCAGTATTTT.

This chain joins TRBV30 and TRBJ2-2; D may match TRBD1 or TRBD2 (5 bases each). Germline CDR1 reads GTSNPN; CDR2 reads SVGIG (reference sequence). Trimming removed 0 bases from V and 1 base from J, with 12 bases in between. The CDR3 length is 16 residues. CDR3 bases: TGTGCCTGGAGTGTAGGGACGGCCATGAACACCGGGGAGCTGTTTTTT. It translates to CAWSVGTAMNTGELFF.

The genes are TRBV6-5 and TRBJ1-2; 7 bases are a match to TRBD1. The CDR3 loop spans 13 amino acids. CDR1 is MNHEY and CDR2 is SVGAGI in the germline V gene. V trimming: 5 bases; J trimming: 6 bases; junction bases outside the gene matches: 6. The DNA of the CDR3 is TGTGCCAGCAGTGACCCGACAGGGCATGGCTACACCTTC. Translating it yields CASSDPTGHGYTF.

The V gene is TRBV10-2, the J gene TRBJ1-2, with 10 nucleotides matching TRBD1. V lost 5 bases, J lost 8 bases, and 8 bases stayed unmatched. The germline V gene has CDR1 WSHSY and CDR2 SAAADI. The CDR3 sequence is 14 residues long. The CDR3 DNA follows: TGCGCCAGCAGTCCCGGGACAGGGGCCGGGGGCTACACCTTC. This encodes CASSPGTGAGGYTF.

The rearrangement links TRBV30 to TRBJ1-6; D perhaps matches TRBD1 (6 bases). Germline assignment: CDR1 GTSNPN and CDR2 SVGIG (reference sequence). Trimming took 3 bases from V and 9 from J, leaving 12 bases between them. The CDR3 length is 13 residues. The chain's CDR3 is CAWSDRPPSPLHF. In nucleotides, the CDR3 is TGTGCCTGGAGCGACAGGCCACCTTCACCCCTCCACTTT.

V gene TRBV19 combines with J gene TRBJ1-6, with D tentatively TRBD1 (6 bases). The CDR3 contains 15 residues. Germline V gene data show CDR1 as LNHDA and CDR2 as SQIVND (reference sequence). V lost 3 bases to trimming and J lost 8 bases, with 14 bases between them. The CDR3 loop reads CASSMKGAGDSPLHF. DNA of the CDR3: TGTGCCAGTAGTATGAAAGGGGCAGGGGATTCACCCCTCCACTTT.

The chain joins TRBV15 to TRBJ2-3; 7 bases are a match to TRBD2. The CDR3 is made up of 14 amino acids. Germline V CDR1 and CDR2: LNHNV, YYDKDF (reference sequence). V gave up 3 bases and J gave up 4 bases; unmatched junction bases: 4. CDR3 sequence: CATSSGGGPDTQYF. The CDR3, as DNA: TGTGCCACCAGCAGTGGGGGGGGACCAGATACGCAGTATTTT.

This clone came up once. V is TRBV7-9 and J is TRBJ1-2, with 7 bases identical to TRBD1. The junction had 3 bases not matched to a gene; V was cut back by 5 bases and J by 3 bases. CDR1 and CDR2 from the germline V gene are SEHNR and FQNEAQ (reference sequence). The CDR3 is made up of 13 amino acids. CDR3 bases: TGTGCCAGCAGCGGACAGGTCGACTATGGCTACACCTTC. As protein: CASSGQVDYGYTF.

The V call is TRBV7-8, the J call TRBJ2-7; D assignment may be TRBD1 or TRBD2 (6 bases each). V lost 2 bases to trimming and J lost 6 bases, with 17 bases between them. CDR3 length: 15 amino acids. CDR1 is SGHVS, CDR2 FQNEAQ, per germline. CDR3 loop: CASSLTSGGPLEQYF. In DNA form, the CDR3 reads TGTGCCAGCAGCTTAACCTCCGGGGGCCCCCTCGAGCAGTACTTC.

The chain employs TRBV30 and TRBJ2-2; D gene ambiguous. The V end was cut by 2 bases, the J end by 8 bases, with 12 bases between. Germline V CDR1 and CDR2: GTSNPN, SVGIG (reference sequence). The CDR3 is 13 amino acids. In nucleotides, the CDR3 is TGTGCCTGGAGTCGTACGGTTATTGGGGAGCTGTTTTTT. Protein sequence: CAWSRTVIGELFF.

J is TRBJ1-1 and V is TRBV2; D remains unclear. This CDR3 has 13 amino acids. V was shortened by 10 bases and J by 0 bases, with 12 bases between the two germline ends. CDR1 is SNHLY, CDR2 FYNNEI, per germline. In nucleotides, the CDR3 is TGTGCCACCCCTAAGGAAATGAACACTGAAGCTTTCTTT. Its protein is CATPKEMNTEAFF.

This chain connects TRBV6-6 to TRBJ2-2, with TRBD2 identical over 7 bases. Germline V CDR1 and CDR2: MNHNY, SVGAGI (reference sequence). The CDR3 has 15 amino acids. V shed 5 bases and J 6 bases; nucleotides not matched to a gene: 9. CDR3 sequence (DNA): TGTGCCAGCAGTCGCACCACAACTAGCGCCGGGGAGCTGTTTTTT. Translated, it gives CASSRTTTSAGELFF.

This sequence joins TRBV30 and TRBJ2-2; unclear D gene. The ends were cut back, 3 bases at V and 3 bases at J, with 5 bases in the middle. Germline CDR1 reads GTSNPN; CDR2 reads SVGIG (reference sequence). The CDR3 runs to 12 residues. In DNA form, the CDR3 reads TGTGCCTGGAGCAGAGACACCGGGGAGCTGTTTTTT. It translates to CAWSRDTGELFF. Combining the CDR3 with reference TRBV30 and TRBJ2-2 gives the whole variable domain SQTIHQWPATLVQPVGSPLSLECTVEGTSNPNLYWYRQAAGRGLQLLFYSVGIGQISSEVPQNLSASRPQDRQFILSSKKLLLSDSGFYLCAWSRDTGELFFGEGSRLTVL.

The chain couples TRBV29-1 to TRBJ1-2; 9 nucleotides match TRBD1. The CDR3 sequence is 17 residues long. Trimming at V came to 3 bases and at J to 6 bases, leaving 17 bases not matched to a gene. The germline gives CDR1 SQVTM, CDR2 ANQGSEA. The CDR3 sequence is CSVEPDRGRNRGDGYTF. The CDR3 nucleotides read TGCAGCGTTGAGCCGGACAGGGGACGGAACCGAGGTGATGGCTACACCTTC.

V is TRBV5-4 and J is TRBJ1-2, with 7 bases fitting TRBD1. CDR1 SGHNT and CDR2 YYREEE come from the germline V gene (reference sequence). The J segment lost 2 bases and the V segment lost 0 bases, leaving 4 bases of the junction unmatched. The CDR3 contains 15 residues. CDR3 sequence (DNA): TGTGCCAGCAGCTTGGACCCAGGGGGGAACTATGGCTACACCTTC. It specifies CASSLDPGGNYGYTF.

The chain links TRBV5-1 to TRBJ2-7; D unclear. Trimming removed 4 bases at V and 2 bases at J, with 13 bases between. The V gene's germline CDR1 is SGHRS and CDR2 YFSETQ. The CDR3 is 14 residues long. Written as DNA, the CDR3 is TGCGCCAGCAGCCTAAGGAGCGCGGCCTACGAGCAGTACTTC. Its protein is CASSLRSAAYEQYF.

V is TRBV7-8 and J is TRBJ1-2; the match to TRBD1 covers 7 bases. Germline V CDR1 and CDR2: SGHVS, FQNEAQ. With 3 bases clipped from V and 7 bases from J, the junction kept 5 bases outside the gene matches. This CDR3 contains 13 residues. The CDR3 sequence: CASSLTGTAGYTF. The CDR3 bases are TGTGCCAGCAGCTTGACAGGGACTGCTGGCTACACCTTC. The variable domain in full, with the rest retrieved from reference TRBV7-8 and TRBJ1-2, is GAGVSQSPRYKVAKRGQDVALRCDPISGHVSLFWYQQALGQGPEFLTYFQNEAQLDKSGLPSDRFFAERPEGSVSTLKIQRTQQEDSAVYLCASSLTGTAGYTFGSGTRLTVV.

V is TRBV27 and J is TRBJ2-6, with D tentatively TRBD1 (6 bases). The germline CDR1 and CDR2 sequences are MNHEY and SMNVEV (reference sequence). The CDR3 is 15 residues long. V gave up 5 bases and J gave up 2 bases, with 10 bases separating them. The CDR3 protein is CASSRPGAGANVLTF. The CDR3 nucleotides are TGTGCCAGCAGTCGCCCAGGGGCTGGGGCCAACGTCCTGACTTTC.

For this clone: Other DNA sequences of this sample code for an identical CDR3. J is TRBJ1-2 and V is TRBV29-1; tentatively, D is TRBD1 (5 bases). CDR1 and CDR2 from the germline V gene are SQVTM and ANQGSEA. Between the trimmed V and J ends, which lost 4 bases and 6 bases, there was a span of 12 bases. The CDR3 covers 12 residues. The CDR3 DNA follows: TGCAGCGTTGCAGGCCAGGGTCATGGCTACACCTTC. Translated: CSVAGQGHGYTF.

This clone has just a few counts. The rearrangement joins TRBV4-2 to TRBJ1-2, with TRBD1 matching over 7 bases. The V gene's germline CDR1 is LGHNA and CDR2 YNFKEQ. The length of the CDR3 is 13 residues. V trimming: 0 bases; J trimming: 8 bases; junction bases outside the gene matches: 3. CDR3 amino acids: CASSQDRGRGYTF. The DNA of the CDR3 is TGTGCCAGCAGCCAAGACAGGGGGAGAGGCTACACCTTC.

V is TRBV5-6 and J is TRBJ1-1; 7 nucleotides agree with TRBD1. The J segment lost 0 bases and the V segment lost 6 bases, leaving 8 bases of the junction unmatched. The CDR3 is 15 residues long. Germline assignment: CDR1 SGHDT and CDR2 YYEEEE. For the CDR3, the DNA is TGTGCCAGCACCAAAGGGGGACAGATGAACACTGAAGCTTTCTTT. Amino acid sequence: CASTKGGQMNTEAFF.

The CDR3 is CASSTRNMQETQYF. CDR3 nucleotide sequence: TGTGCCAGCAGTACACGGAATATGCAAGAGACCCAGTACTTC. V gene TRBV27 combines with J gene TRBJ2-5; D gene unclear. The CDR3 is made up of 14 amino acids. The germline V gene encodes CDR1 MNHEY and CDR2 SMNVEV (reference sequence). V lost 5 bases, J lost 2 bases, and 12 bases lay in between.

The genes are TRBV6-1 and TRBJ1-2; the D gene is possibly TRBD1 (5 bases). Per the germline V gene, CDR1 is MNHNS and CDR2 is SASEGT. Trimming removed 2 bases from V and 3 bases from J, with 7 bases in between. CDR3 length: 13 residues. As DNA, the CDR3 is TGTGCCAGCAGTGAAAGGGGCCACTATGGCTACACCTTC. Protein: CASSERGHYGYTF.

This clone came up many times. The rearrangement links TRBV19 to TRBJ2-6, with D possibly called TRBD1 or TRBD2 (5 bases each). The CDR3 runs to 13 residues. Trimming took 8 bases from V and 0 from J, leaving 5 bases between them. The germline CDR1 and CDR2 sequences are LNHDA and SQIVND (reference sequence). The CDR3 reads CASGGSGANVLTF. CDR3 coding DNA: TGTGCCAGTGGGGGCTCTGGGGCCAACGTCCTGACTTTC.

V is TRBV6-6 and J is TRBJ2-1, with 8 positions matching TRBD2. This CDR3 region has 15 residues. CDR1 is MNHNY and CDR2 is SVGAGI in the germline V gene (reference sequence). The V segment lost 6 bases and the J segment 5 bases; nucleotides outside the gene matches: 9. In nucleotides, the CDR3 is TGTGCCAGCAGGTTAACGGGGGGGCCAAACAATGAGCAGTTCTTC. Its translation is CASRLTGGPNNEQFF.